This T cell receptor beta chain was captured in a study of cytotoxic CD8 clonotypes in ibrutinib-treated CLL. CDR1 and CDR2 from the germline V gene are SGHTS and YDEGEE. The CDR3 length is 17 residues. V gave up 2 bases and J gave up 1 base, with 16 bases separating them. Deep sequencing aimed at 1 in 200,000 to 1 in 1 million T cells' resolution. Assay used: immunoSEQ multiplex PCR; TCRdb lists only in-frame clones, some missing. The sample contains about 68,000 clones, over 75% of which appear only once. General observations from the study: Patients showed higher baseline clonality than age-matched healthy donors, and it tracked circulating CD8+ T-cell counts.

In the case of this clone: Its antigen remains unknown.

The rearrangement uses TRBV5-8 and TRBJ1-5; no clear D. The receptor was derived from a human donor with chronic lymphocytic leukemia. Sequenced material: PBMCs, taken after 12 months of ibrutinib treatment. The CDR3 nucleotides read TGTGCCAGCAGCTTTCGGTACGGGAAGAGAAGCAATCAGCCCCAGCATTTT. Protein product: CASSFRYGKRSNQPQHF.